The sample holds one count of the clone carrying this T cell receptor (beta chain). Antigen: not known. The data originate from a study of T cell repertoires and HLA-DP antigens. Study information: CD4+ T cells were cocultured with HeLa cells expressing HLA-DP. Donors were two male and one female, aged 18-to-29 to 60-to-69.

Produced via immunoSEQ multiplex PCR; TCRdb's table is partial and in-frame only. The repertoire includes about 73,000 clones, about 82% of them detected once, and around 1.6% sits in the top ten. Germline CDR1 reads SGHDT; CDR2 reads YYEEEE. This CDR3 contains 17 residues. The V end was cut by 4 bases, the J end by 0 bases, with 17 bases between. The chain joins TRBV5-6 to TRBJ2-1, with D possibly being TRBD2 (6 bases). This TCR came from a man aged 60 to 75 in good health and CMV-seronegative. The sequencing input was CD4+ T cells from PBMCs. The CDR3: CASSLAGRTHSYNEQFF. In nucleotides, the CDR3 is TGTGCCAGCAGCCTGGCGGGGCGGACACACTCCTACAATGAGCAGTTCTTC.